This T cell receptor (beta chain) was sequenced for a study of T cells in Graves' hyperthyroidism and ophthalmopathy. The study's findings and limits: Progression to ophthalmopathy was predicted a median of roughly 6.8 months early. Researchers report that a 13 V-J model separated ophthalmopathy from stable hyperthyroidism. The blood repertoire included most of the expanded thyroid clonotypes above 0.001.

Between the trimmed V and J ends, which lost 9 bases and 0 bases, there was a span of 14 bases. This CDR3 region has 14 residues. Germline V gene data show CDR1 as SNHLY and CDR2 as FYNNEI. Those patients with uncontrolled infection, other autoimmune disease, pregnancy or lactation were excluded. Amplified TCR beta CDR3 regions derived from RNA transcripts. The HTBI primer set was used in a first-round RT-PCR of the TCR CDR3. A single record per CDR3 protein comes from TCRdb applying MiXCR to the multiplex PCR reads. The table records about 500,000 distinct CDR3 sequences, roughly 14% of them present only once. This clonotype was observed at least ten times. Its antigen is still unknown.

The material sequenced was blood. This clonotype originated in a woman in her late teens or twenties with Graves' hyperthyroidism. The chain employs TRBV2 and TRBJ1-1; D is uncertain. CDR3 in amino acids: CARVKGRMNTEAFF. CDR3 DNA sequence: TGTGCCAGGGTAAAGGGTAGGATGAACACTGAAGCTTTCTTT.